This T cell receptor (beta chain) originates from a study of regulatory T cells in long-lasting Graves disease. Overall study context: Graves' patients who were just diagnosed had used antithyroid drugs for under 3 months.

This clonotype has a handful of counts. Its antigen is currently unknown. To make TCR beta libraries, researchers used iRepertoire HTBI primers and Arm-PCR of CDR3 regions. In TCRdb, the multiplex PCR reads were re-called with MiXCR into one record per CDR3 protein. This sample yields 450,000 to 600,000 distinct CDR3 sequences, of which 13% are seen a single time; under 10% belongs to the top ten. The germline gives CDR1 MGHDK, CDR2 SYGVNS. The length of the CDR3 is 18 residues. J lost 6 bases, V lost 0 bases, and 16 bases had no gene match. General study findings and limits: Examination was confined to peripheral blood, excluding thyroid tissue. Between persistent patients, roughly 2,600 public clonotypes were shared, exceeding the 966 shared between new patients.

The time point here: newly diagnosed GD, antithyroid drugs for less than 3 months. PBMCs were the source of the RNA used for TCR sequencing. The same specimen was also included in a second study, on T cells in Graves' hyperthyroidism and ophthalmopathy. That study adds: Blood shared most expanded thyroid clonotypes above 0.001.

Specimen: peripheral blood mononuclear cells (PBMCs), collected at new diagnosis, from a patient treated with antithyroid drugs. The receptor was derived from a man aged 30 to 45 with Graves disease. V is TRBV25-1 and J is TRBJ2-5; the match to TRBD2 covers 7 bases. DNA for the CDR3: TGTGCCAGCAGTGAATATGACCACCTGGCGGGAGAAGGAAAGACCCAGTACTTC. Protein: CASSEYDHLAGEGKTQYF.